The 7 T cell receptor beta chains presented below share a single source sample, sequenced in a study of OX40 agonist ivuxolimab in advanced cancers. Sequencing was performed with immunoSEQ multiplex PCR; in TCRdb, only in-frame clones are kept and a portion is missing. The sample lists 95,000 to 100,000 clones; less than 95% were seen once. The material sequenced was CD4+ or CD8+ T cells sorted from blood, taken in a trial of the OX40 agonist ivuxolimab. The receptors here all came from an adult with an advanced solid tumor such as melanoma, head and neck, liver or kidney cancer.

This chain links TRBV10-3 with TRBJ2-5; D may be TRBD1 (7 bases). The CDR3 spans 13 residues. The germline V gene encodes CDR1 ENHRY and CDR2 SYGVKD. V was clipped by 8 bases and J by 4 bases, with 14 bases between them. In nucleotides, the CDR3 is TGTGCCATCCAAGACAGGGAGGCAGAGACCCAGTACTTC. The encoded protein is CAIQDREAETQYF.

As to this clone: The junction differs from germline at one of its ends, possibly a read error. CDR3 sequence reads: CASSLADTTTGELFF. CDR3 nucleotide sequence: TGTGCTAGCAGCTTAGCGGACACTACCACCGGGGAGCTGTTTTTT. The rearrangement links TRBV7-7 to TRBJ2-2; D might be TRBD2 (6 bases). CDR1 and CDR2 (germline): SSHAT, FNYEAQ (reference sequence). The CDR3 runs 15 residues. The variable domain in full, completed from reference TRBV7-7 and TRBJ2-2, reads GAGVSQSPRYKVTKRGQDVTLRCDPISSHATLYWYQQALGQGPEFLTYFNYEAQPDKSGLPSDRFSAERPEGSISTLTIQRTEQRDSAMYRCASSLADTTTGELFFGEGSRLTVL.

With regard to this clone: The sample has other DNA sequences that encode this CDR3 too. The chain links TRBV30 to TRBJ2-5; TRBD2 matches at 13 bases. This CDR3 is built from 14 residues. The V and J ends lost 5 bases and 5 bases, in that order; junction bases with no gene match: 5. Per the germline V gene, CDR1 is GTSNPN and CDR2 is SVGIG (reference sequence). The CDR3 nucleotides read TGTGCCTGGGGACTAGCGGGAGTGGGTGAGACCCAGTACTTC. It specifies CAWGLAGVGETQYF.

The CDR3 sequence: CASRRTSGRQTGELFF. The DNA of the CDR3 is TGTGCCAGCAGGAGGACTAGCGGGAGACAAACCGGGGAGCTGTTTTTT. The chain carries TRBV2 and TRBJ2-2; 13 bases align to TRBD2. The CDR3 loop spans 16 amino acids. The V gene's germline CDR1 is SNHLY and CDR2 FYNNEI. The V gene end was trimmed by 6 bases and the J gene end by 5 bases; junction bases not matched to a gene: 6.

The V gene is TRBV7-2, the J gene TRBJ1-2, with TRBD1 matching 7 bases. This CDR3 has 15 residues. V was pared by 1 base and J by 2 bases, with 4 bases of the junction left unmatched. Germline lookup yields CDR1 SGHTA and CDR2 FQGNSA. DNA of the CDR3: TGTGCCAGCAGCTTAGATTCGACAGGGAACTATGGCTACACCTTC. Encoded protein: CASSLDSTGNYGYTF.

The chain is built from TRBV7-9 and TRBJ2-6; D gene uncertain. Germline V gene sequence: CDR1 SEHNR, CDR2 FQNEAQ (reference sequence). This CDR3 contains 15 residues. Deletions cut 5 bases from V and 1 base from J, with 9 bases between. The CDR3 region is CASSPLISGANVLTF. CDR3 nucleotide sequence: TGTGCCAGCAGCCCTCTAATATCTGGGGCCAACGTCCTGACTTTC.

The genes are TRBV19 and TRBJ1-3; the D is unclear. The CDR3 is 14 amino acids. In germline, CDR1 is LNHDA, CDR2 SQIVND (reference sequence). Trimming stripped 5 bases from V and 4 bases from J, with 12 bases between. DNA of the CDR3: TGTGCCAGTAGTCCCGACCTAGGGGGAAACACCATATATTTT. Residues: CASSPDLGGNTIYF.